What follows are 5 T cell receptor beta chains derived from one specimen sequenced in a study of regulatory T cells in long-lasting Graves disease. Construction of the TCR beta libraries employed iRepertoire HTBI primers in conjunction with Arm-PCR of CDR3 regions. MiXCR, applied by TCRdb to the multiplex PCR reads, yields one record per CDR3 protein. The sample records approximately 400,000 distinct CDR3 sequences, under 15% being singletons. As for time point: newly diagnosed GD, antithyroid drugs for less than 3 months. Generation of the TCR library employed RNA extracted from PBMCs. The sample was also linked to a second study, of T cells in Graves' hyperthyroidism and ophthalmopathy.

The sample here was peripheral blood mononuclear cells (PBMCs), taken at new diagnosis, from a patient treated with antithyroid drugs. All receptors derive from a woman in her 30s with Graves disease.

This clonotype was recorded at least ten times. J is TRBJ2-1 and V is TRBV10-3; D may be TRBD2 (6 bases). This CDR3 region has 17 residues. Deletions cut 4 bases from V and 2 bases from J, with 18 bases between. Germline CDR1 is ENHRY and CDR2 is SYGVKD. CDR3 sequence (DNA): TGTGCCATCAGTGTCGGGGCGGGATCGGACCCCTACAATGAGCAGTTCTTC. It codes for CAISVGAGSDPYNEQFF.

This clonotype was observed at least ten times. The chain links TRBV3-1 to TRBJ2-7, with D perhaps matching TRBD1 (5 bases). Trimming cost V 4 bases and J 6 bases, with 16 bases left between them. The CDR3 runs 14 residues. The germline V gene has CDR1 LGHDT and CDR2 YNNKEL (reference sequence). CDR3 sequence reads: CASSRNRQGSEQYF. The CDR3 DNA reads TGTGCCAGCAGCCGAAACCGCCAGGGAAGCGAGCAGTACTTC.

This clonotype was picked up many times. The chain joins TRBV9 to TRBJ1-6; a weak D match, TRBD1 (5 bases). In germline, CDR1 is SGDLS, CDR2 YYNGEE. The CDR3 totals 16 residues. Deletions cut 0 bases from V and 4 bases from J, with 11 bases between. The CDR3 loop is CASSVASTAYNSPLHF. The CDR3 DNA follows: TGTGCCAGCAGCGTAGCTTCGACAGCATATAATTCACCCCTCCACTTT.

V and J are TRBV12-3 or TRBV12-4 and TRBJ1-1; D gene ambiguous. The CDR3 spans 14 residues. V dropped 6 bases and J dropped 4 bases, with 15 bases sitting between them. The CDR3, as DNA: TGTGCCAGCAGGGCCGGGTTACTGGGCACTGAAGCTTTCTTT. Its translation: CASRAGLLGTEAFF.

Details on this clonotype: A much larger clone lies one base from this, so it may be a read error. V gene TRBV6-2 or TRBV6-3 combines with J gene TRBJ1-5; D is ambiguous. CDR3 length: 15 residues. Germline CDR1 reads MNHEY; CDR2 reads SVGEGT. CDR3 protein: CASSHSRISNQPQHF. CDR3 DNA sequence: TGTGCCAGCAGTCACTCGAGGATTAGCAATCAGCCCCAGCATTTT.